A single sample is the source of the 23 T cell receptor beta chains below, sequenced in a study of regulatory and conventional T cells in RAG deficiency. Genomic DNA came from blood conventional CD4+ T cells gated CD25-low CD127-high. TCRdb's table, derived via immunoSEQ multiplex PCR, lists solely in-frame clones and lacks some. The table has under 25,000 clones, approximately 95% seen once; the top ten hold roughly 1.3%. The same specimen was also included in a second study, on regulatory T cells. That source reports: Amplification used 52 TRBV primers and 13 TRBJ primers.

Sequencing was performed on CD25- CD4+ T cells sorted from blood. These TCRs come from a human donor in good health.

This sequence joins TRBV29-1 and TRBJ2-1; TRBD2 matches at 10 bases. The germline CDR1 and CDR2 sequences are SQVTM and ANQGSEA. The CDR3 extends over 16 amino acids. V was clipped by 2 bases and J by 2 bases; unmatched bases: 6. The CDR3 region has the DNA TGCAGCGTTGAAAACCCTCTAGCGGGGGCCTACAATGAGCAGTTCTTC. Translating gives CSVENPLAGAYNEQFF.

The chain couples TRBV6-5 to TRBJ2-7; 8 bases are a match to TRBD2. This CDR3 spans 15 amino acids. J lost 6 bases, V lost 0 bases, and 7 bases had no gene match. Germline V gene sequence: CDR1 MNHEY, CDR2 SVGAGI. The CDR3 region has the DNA TGTGCCAGCAGTTACTCGATCGAAGGGACTAGCGAGCAGTACTTC. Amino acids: CASSYSIEGTSEQYF.

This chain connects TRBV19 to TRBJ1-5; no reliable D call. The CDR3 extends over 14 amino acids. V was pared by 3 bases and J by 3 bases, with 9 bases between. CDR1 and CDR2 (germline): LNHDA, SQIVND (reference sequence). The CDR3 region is CASSMRGPNQPQHF. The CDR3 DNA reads TGTGCCAGTAGTATGAGAGGTCCCAATCAGCCCCAGCATTTT. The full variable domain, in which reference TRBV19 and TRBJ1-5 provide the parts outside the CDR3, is DGGITQSPKYLFRKEGQNVTLSCEQNLNHDAMYWYRQDPGQGLRLIYYSQIVNDFQKGDIAEGYSVSREKKESFPLTVTSAQKNPTAFYLCASSMRGPNQPQHFGDGTRLSIL.

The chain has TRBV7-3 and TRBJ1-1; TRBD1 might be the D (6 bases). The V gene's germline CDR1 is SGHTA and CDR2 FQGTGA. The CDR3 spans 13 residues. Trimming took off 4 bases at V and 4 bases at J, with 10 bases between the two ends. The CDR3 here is CASSSGTSTEAFF. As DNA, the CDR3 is TGTGCCAGCAGCTCCGGGACATCCACTGAAGCTTTCTTT.

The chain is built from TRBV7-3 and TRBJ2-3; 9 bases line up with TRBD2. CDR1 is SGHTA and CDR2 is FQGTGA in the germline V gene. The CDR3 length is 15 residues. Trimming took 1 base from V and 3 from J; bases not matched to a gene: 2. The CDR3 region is CASSLILAGTDTQYF. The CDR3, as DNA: TGTGCCAGCAGCTTAATTCTAGCGGGGACAGATACGCAGTATTTT.

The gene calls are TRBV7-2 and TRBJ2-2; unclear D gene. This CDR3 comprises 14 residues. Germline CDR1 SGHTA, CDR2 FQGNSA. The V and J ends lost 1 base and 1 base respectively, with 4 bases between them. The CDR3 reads CASSLVVNTGELFF. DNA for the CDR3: TGTGCCAGCAGCTTAGTCGTGAACACCGGGGAGCTGTTTTTT.

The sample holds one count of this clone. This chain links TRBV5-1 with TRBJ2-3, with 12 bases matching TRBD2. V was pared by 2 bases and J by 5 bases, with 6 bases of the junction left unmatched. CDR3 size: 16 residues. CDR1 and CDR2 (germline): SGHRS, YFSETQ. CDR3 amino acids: CASSLLAGGGGDTQYF. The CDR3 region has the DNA TGCGCCAGCAGCTTACTAGCGGGGGGTGGAGGAGATACGCAGTATTTT.

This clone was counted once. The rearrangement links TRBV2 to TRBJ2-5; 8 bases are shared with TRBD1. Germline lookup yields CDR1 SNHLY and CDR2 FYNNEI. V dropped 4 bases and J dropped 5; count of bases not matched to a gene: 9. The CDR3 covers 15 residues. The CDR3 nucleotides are TGTGCCAGCAGTGGAGGACAGGGACGTTGGGAGACCCAGTACTTC. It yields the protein CASSGGQGRWETQYF.

CDR3 DNA: TGTGCCAGCACTCCCTCTCCGGTTGACTTGACTTTC. This sequence encodes CASTPSPVDLTF. V usage is TRBV6-6 and J usage is TRBJ2-6; D is ambiguous. Per germline, CDR1 MNHNY and CDR2 SVGAGI (reference sequence). The CDR3 loop spans 12 amino acids. Trimming stripped 7 bases from V and 17 bases from J, with 18 bases between.

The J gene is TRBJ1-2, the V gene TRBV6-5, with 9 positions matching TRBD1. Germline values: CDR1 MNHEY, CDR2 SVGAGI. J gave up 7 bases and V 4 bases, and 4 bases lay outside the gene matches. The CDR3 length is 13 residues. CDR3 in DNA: TGTGCCAGCAGTTGGGACAGGGTGCGTGGCTACACCTTC. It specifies CASSWDRVRGYTF.

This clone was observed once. DNA of the CDR3: TGTGCCAGCAGCGGGGGGGGGAGCTATGGCTACACCTTC. Protein: CASSGGGSYGYTF. The chain links TRBV5-6 to TRBJ1-2; D is perhaps TRBD1 (5 bases). Germline V gives CDR1 SGHDT, CDR2 YYEEEE. This CDR3 has 13 residues. Trimming removed 4 bases from V and 4 bases from J, with 11 bases in between.

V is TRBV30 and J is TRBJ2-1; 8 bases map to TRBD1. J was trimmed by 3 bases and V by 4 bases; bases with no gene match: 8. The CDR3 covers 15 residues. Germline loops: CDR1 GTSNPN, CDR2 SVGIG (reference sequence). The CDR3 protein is CAWMARDRIYNEQFF. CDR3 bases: TGTGCCTGGATGGCCCGGGACAGGATCTACAATGAGCAGTTCTTC.

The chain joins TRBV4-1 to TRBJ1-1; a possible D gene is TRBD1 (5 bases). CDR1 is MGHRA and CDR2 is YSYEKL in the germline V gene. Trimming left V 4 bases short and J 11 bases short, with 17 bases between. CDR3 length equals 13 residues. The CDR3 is CASSRLGPGRAFF. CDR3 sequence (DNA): TGCGCCAGCAGCCGATTGGGACCCGGGAGGGCTTTCTTT.

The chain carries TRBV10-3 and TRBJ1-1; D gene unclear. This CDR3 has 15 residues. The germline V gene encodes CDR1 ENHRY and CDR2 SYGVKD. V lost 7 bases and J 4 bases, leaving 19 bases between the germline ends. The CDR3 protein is CAITFRRGRSTEAFF. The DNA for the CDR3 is TGTGCCATCACCTTTCGCCGGGGTCGGAGCACTGAAGCTTTCTTT.

The DNA for the CDR3 is TGCGCCAGCAGCTTGGGACAGGGGGATCAGCCCCAGCATTTT. Translating it yields CASSLGQGDQPQHF. The chain carries TRBV5-1 and TRBJ1-5, with 9 bases fitting TRBD1. Germline-derived CDR1 and CDR2 are SGHRS and YFSETQ. The CDR3 totals 14 residues. The junction had 0 bases not matched to a gene; V was cut back by 0 bases and J by 5 bases.

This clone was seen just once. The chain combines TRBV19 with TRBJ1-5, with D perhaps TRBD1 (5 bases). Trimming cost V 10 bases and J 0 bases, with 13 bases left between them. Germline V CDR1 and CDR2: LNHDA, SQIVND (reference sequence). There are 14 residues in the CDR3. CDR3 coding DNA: TGTGCCACCCGGTCCGGACATAGCAATCAGCCCCAGCATTTT. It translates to CATRSGHSNQPQHF. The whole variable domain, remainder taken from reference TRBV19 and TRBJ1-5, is DGGITQSPKYLFRKEGQNVTLSCEQNLNHDAMYWYRQDPGQGLRLIYYSQIVNDFQKGDIAEGYSVSREKKESFPLTVTSAQKNPTAFYLCATRSGHSNQPQHFGDGTRLSIL.

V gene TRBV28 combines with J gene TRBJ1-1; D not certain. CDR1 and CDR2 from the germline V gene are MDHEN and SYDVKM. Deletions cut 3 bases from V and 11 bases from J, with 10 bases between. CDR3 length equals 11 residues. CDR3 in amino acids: CASSFLRRAFF. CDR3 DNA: TGTGCCAGCAGTTTTCTAAGGCGGGCTTTCTTT. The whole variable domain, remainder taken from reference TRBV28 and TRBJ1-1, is DVKVTQSSRYLVKRTGEKVFLECVQDMDHENMFWYRQDPGLGLRLIYFSYDVKMKEKGDIPEGYSVSREKKERFSLILESASTNQTSMYLCASSFLRRAFFGQGTRLTVV.

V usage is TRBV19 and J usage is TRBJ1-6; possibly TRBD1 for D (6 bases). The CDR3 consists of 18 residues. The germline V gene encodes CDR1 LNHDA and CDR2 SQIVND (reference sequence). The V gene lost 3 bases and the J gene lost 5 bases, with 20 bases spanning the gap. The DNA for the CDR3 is TGTGCCAGTAGTATGAGGTGGTCAGGGGCTAAGAATAATTCACCCCTCCACTTT. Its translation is CASSMRWSGAKNNSPLHF.

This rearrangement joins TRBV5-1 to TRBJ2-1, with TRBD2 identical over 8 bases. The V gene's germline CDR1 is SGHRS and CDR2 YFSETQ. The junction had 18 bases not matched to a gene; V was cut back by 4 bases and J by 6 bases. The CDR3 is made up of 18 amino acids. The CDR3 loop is CASSPGPRASGRVNEQFF. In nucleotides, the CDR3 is TGCGCCAGCAGCCCAGGCCCTCGGGCTAGCGGGCGCGTCAATGAGCAGTTCTTC.

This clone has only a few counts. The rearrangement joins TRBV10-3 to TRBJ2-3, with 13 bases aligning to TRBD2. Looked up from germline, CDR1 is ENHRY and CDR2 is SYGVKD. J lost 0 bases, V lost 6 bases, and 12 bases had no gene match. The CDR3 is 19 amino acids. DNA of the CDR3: TGTGCCATCAGATCCTCAACGGGGACTAGCGGGGTTAGCACAGATACGCAGTATTTT. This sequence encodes CAIRSSTGTSGVSTDTQYF.

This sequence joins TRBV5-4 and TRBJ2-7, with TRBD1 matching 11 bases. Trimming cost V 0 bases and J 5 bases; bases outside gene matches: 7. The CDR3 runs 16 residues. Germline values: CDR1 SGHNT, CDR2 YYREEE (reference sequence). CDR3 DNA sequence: TGTGCCAGCAGCTTGGAAGGGACAGGGGGTTTCGACGAGCAGTACTTC. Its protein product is CASSLEGTGGFDEQYF.

The CDR3 bases are TGTGCCAGCAGCGATGCGCTGGATACGCAGTATTTT. Encoded protein: CASSDALDTQYF. The rearrangement uses TRBV2 and TRBJ2-3; D uncertain. The CDR3 has 12 residues. Germline V gene data show CDR1 as SNHLY and CDR2 as FYNNEI. The germline V and J ends were trimmed by 6 bases and 6 bases, with 10 bases remaining between them.

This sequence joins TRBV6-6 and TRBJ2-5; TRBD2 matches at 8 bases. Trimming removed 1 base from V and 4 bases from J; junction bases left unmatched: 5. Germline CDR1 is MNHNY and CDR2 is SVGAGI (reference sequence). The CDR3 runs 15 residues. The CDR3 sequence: CASSYLGLEGETQYF. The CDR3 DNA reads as TGTGCCAGCAGTTACTTGGGACTAGAAGGAGAGACCCAGTACTTC.